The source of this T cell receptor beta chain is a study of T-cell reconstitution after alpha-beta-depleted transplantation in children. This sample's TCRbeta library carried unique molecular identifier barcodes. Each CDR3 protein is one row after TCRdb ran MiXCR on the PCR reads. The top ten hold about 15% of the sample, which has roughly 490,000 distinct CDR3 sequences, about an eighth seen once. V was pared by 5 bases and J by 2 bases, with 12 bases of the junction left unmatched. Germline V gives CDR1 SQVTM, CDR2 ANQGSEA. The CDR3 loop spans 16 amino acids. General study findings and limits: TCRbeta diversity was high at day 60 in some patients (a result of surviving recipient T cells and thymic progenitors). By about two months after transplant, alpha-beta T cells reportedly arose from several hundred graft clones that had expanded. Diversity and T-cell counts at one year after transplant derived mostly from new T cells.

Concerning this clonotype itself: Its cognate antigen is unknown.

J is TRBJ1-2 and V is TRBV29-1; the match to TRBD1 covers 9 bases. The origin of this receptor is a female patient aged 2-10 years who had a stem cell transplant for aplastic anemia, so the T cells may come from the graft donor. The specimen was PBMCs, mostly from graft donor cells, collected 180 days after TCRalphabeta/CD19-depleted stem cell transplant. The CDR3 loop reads CSVRKRDRVPNYGYTF. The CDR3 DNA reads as TGCAGCGTTAGAAAGCGGGACAGGGTACCAAACTATGGCTACACCTTC. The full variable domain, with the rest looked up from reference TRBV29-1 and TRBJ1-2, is SAVISQKPSRDICQRGTSLTIQCQVDSQVTMMFWYRQQPGQSLTLIATANQGSEATYESGFVIDKFPISRPNLTFSTLTVSNMSPEDSSIYLCSVRKRDRVPNYGYTFGSGTRLTVV.